Each of the 15 T cell receptor beta chains below was sequenced from the same sample in a study of human T cells and chemical hapten exposure. Time point specified: patch test 1, 2 weeks after DPC sensitization. Treatment noted: therapeutic diphenylcyclopropenone sensitization with weekly scalp DPC. TCRdb reprocessed the RACE reads with MiXCR, giving one entry per CDR3 protein. The sample holds approximately 79,000 distinct CDR3 sequences; 10% are singletons and the top ten take under 1.5%. Sequencing used whole blood, obtained in connection with sensitization to the hapten diphenylcyclopropenone (DPC). The receptors originated from a woman aged 45-65 years with alopecia areata. Some clones in this sample may be carry-over from other donors' samples.

The chain employs TRBV18 and TRBJ2-5, with no clear D. V lost 3 bases and J lost 4, with 12 bases in between. The CDR3 spans 14 residues. Germline CDR1 KGHSH, CDR2 LQKENI. The CDR3 here is CASSPRAVRETQYF. CDR3 DNA: TGTGCCAGCTCACCCCGGGCCGTTAGAGAGACCCAGTACTTC.

This clonotype was observed at least ten times. V usage is TRBV6-6 and J usage is TRBJ1-2, with 9 bases fitting TRBD1. The CDR3 sequence is 15 residues long. With 5 bases clipped from V and 8 bases from J, the junction kept 12 bases outside the gene matches. The germline CDR1 and CDR2 sequences are MNHNY and SVGAGI (reference sequence). The CDR3 loop is CASSQGTGRVRGYTF. For the CDR3, the DNA is TGTGCCAGCAGTCAGGGGACAGGGCGAGTTCGCGGCTACACCTTC.

There are many counts of this clonotype. The chain carries TRBV2 and TRBJ1-1, with D tentatively TRBD1 (5 bases). Germline loops: CDR1 SNHLY, CDR2 FYNNEI. V lost 7 bases, J lost 5 bases, and 26 bases lay in between. The CDR3 runs 17 residues. The CDR3 loop reads CASTSGHSGRTTTEAFF. In DNA, the CDR3 is TGTGCCAGCACCTCAGGACACTCAGGTAGGACGACTACTGAAGCTTTCTTT.

The rearrangement joins TRBV29-1 to TRBJ2-7; D could derive from TRBD1 or TRBD2 (5 bases each). The germline gives CDR1 SQVTM, CDR2 ANQGSEA. The CDR3 runs 15 residues. The ends were cut back, 3 bases at V and 2 bases at J, with 17 bases in the middle. The CDR3 is CSVDGVGTSPYEQYF. CDR3 nucleotide sequence: TGCAGCGTTGATGGGGTCGGGACGAGCCCCTACGAGCAGTACTTC.

The rearrangement joins TRBV7-3 to TRBJ2-2; D remains ambiguous. The CDR3 loop spans 14 amino acids. V lost 0 bases, J lost 0 bases, and 2 bases lay in between. Germline CDR1 is SGHTA and CDR2 is FQGTGA. The CDR3 region is CASSLTSNTGELFF. The CDR3 DNA reads as TGTGCCAGCAGCTTAACCTCGAACACCGGGGAGCTGTTTTTT.

This clonotype was seen repeatedly, ten times or more. CDR3 amino acids: CASSAHRRGTEAFF. Here the CDR3 DNA reads TGTGCCAGCAGCGCTCACCGACGGGGCACTGAAGCTTTCTTT. J is TRBJ1-1 and V is TRBV7-8; unclear D gene. Germline V gene sequence: CDR1 SGHVS, CDR2 FQNEAQ. The CDR3 sequence is 14 residues long. V gave up 5 bases and J gave up 4 bases, with 14 bases separating them.

The CDR3 DNA follows: TGTGCCAGCAGCGTAGAAACTAGCGGATACAATGAGCAGTTCTTC. Its protein is CASSVETSGYNEQFF. The gene calls are TRBV9 and TRBJ2-1; TRBD2 agrees at 8 bases. The CDR3 is made up of 15 amino acids. CDR1 and CDR2 from the germline V gene are SGDLS and YYNGEE. After removal of 0 bases from V and 4 bases from J, the junction contained 3 bases not matched to a gene.

The chain has TRBV11-2 and TRBJ2-7, with unresolved D. This CDR3 is 13 amino acids long. Germline loops: CDR1 SGHAT, CDR2 FQNNGV. Trimming left V 1 base short and J 6 bases short, with 10 bases between. The CDR3 protein is CASSLGTVGEQYF. CDR3 DNA sequence: TGTGCCAGCAGCTTAGGGACCGTGGGCGAGCAGTACTTC.

This clonotype has just a few counts. This chain connects TRBV29-1 to TRBJ2-3; 7 nucleotides match TRBD2. Germline assignment: CDR1 SQVTM and CDR2 ANQGSEA. The CDR3 sequence is 13 residues long. The trim removed 7 bases at V and 0 bases at J, leaving 4 bases unmatched. The CDR3 loop is CSALAGSTDTQYF. CDR3 coding DNA: TGCAGCGCTTTAGCGGGCAGCACAGATACGCAGTATTTT.

The chain couples TRBV27 to TRBJ2-6, with 7 bases that match TRBD1. The V segment lost 5 bases and the J segment 0 bases; nucleotides outside the gene matches: 13. The CDR3 has 19 residues. CDR1 MNHEY and CDR2 SMNVEV come from the germline V gene (reference sequence). This CDR3 reads CASSLILAGGYSGANVLTF. CDR3 nucleotide sequence: TGTGCCAGCAGTCTTATTCTGGCAGGGGGTTACTCTGGGGCCAACGTCCTGACTTTC. The variable domain in full, completed from reference TRBV27 and TRBJ2-6, reads EAQVTQNPRYLITVTGKKLTVTCSQNMNHEYMSWYRQDPGLGLRQIYYSMNVEVTDKGDVPEGYKVSRKEKRNFPLILESPSPNQTSLYFCASSLILAGGYSGANVLTFGAGSRLTVL.

This clonotype was found a few times. This chain uses TRBV5-4 with TRBJ2-5, with D possibly matching TRBD2 (6 bases). The CDR3 totals 15 residues. The germline V gene has CDR1 SGHNT and CDR2 YYREEE (reference sequence). Trimming took off 0 bases at V and 5 bases at J, with 14 bases between the two ends. The CDR3 DNA follows: TGTGCCAGCAGCTTGGCGGGCGGGAACTTGGAGACCCAGTACTTC. This translates into CASSLAGGNLETQYF.

The sample holds many counts of this clonotype. The gene calls are TRBV7-9 and TRBJ2-1, with D possibly being TRBD2 (5 bases). The CDR3 is 15 residues long. The germline V gene encodes CDR1 SEHNR and CDR2 FQNEAQ (reference sequence). The V gene lost 5 bases and the J gene lost 6 bases, with 17 bases spanning the gap. The DNA for the CDR3 is TGTGCCAGCAGCGATTCTCTCCGGGAATCCAATGAGCAGTTCTTC. Protein sequence: CASSDSLRESNEQFF.

This sequence joins TRBV28 and TRBJ2-6; a possible D gene is TRBD1 (6 bases). V shed 4 bases and J shed 4 bases, with 11 bases lying between them. The CDR3 runs 15 residues. CDR1 is MDHEN and CDR2 is SYDVKM in the germline V gene. The CDR3 nucleotides are TGTGCCAGCAGTTCCCAGGGGATAGGGGCCAACGTCCTGACTTTC. Translated, it gives CASSSQGIGANVLTF.

This sequence joins TRBV20-1 and TRBJ1-3; no firm D call. Trimming cost V 4 bases and J 0 bases, with 10 bases left between them. The CDR3 sequence is 14 residues long. CDR1 and CDR2 (germline): DFQATT, SNEGSKA (reference sequence). The CDR3 region is CSATRYSSGNTIYF. The CDR3 bases are TGCAGTGCTACGCGTTATAGCTCTGGAAACACCATATATTTT.

This clonotype came up many times. DNA for the CDR3: TGTGCCAGCAGTTACTCGGGACTATCTAATCAGCCCCAGCATTTT. It yields the protein CASSYSGLSNQPQHF. The chain has TRBV6-2 or TRBV6-3 and TRBJ1-5; the D gene is possibly TRBD1 (5 bases). V was pared by 0 bases and J by 4 bases, with 10 bases between. This CDR3 region has 15 residues. The germline gives CDR1 MNHEY, CDR2 SVGEGT.